Listed below are T cell receptor beta chains from one sample, sequenced in a study of T cells in narcolepsy. Profiling relied on immunoSEQ multiplex PCR, and the TCRdb table lists in-frame clones only, not all of them. The sample consists of some 32,000 clones, over 70% of them appearing once. The sample comprised memory (CD45RA-) CD4+ T cells from blood. The receptors come from a human donor in good health. The CDR3 runs from the conserved cysteine through the conserved F or W. D genes are given only for firm matches. For some rows the clone size is stated as once, few or many, or as a class when expanded; others skip it.

d_call: TRBD1; v_call: TRBV5-6; clone_size: NA; j_call: TRBJ1-6; cdr3_aa: CASSTDGTGGSPLHF; cdr3_nt: TGTGCCAGCAGCACCGACGGGACAGGGGGGTCACCCCTCCACTTT
d_call: NA; v_call: TRBV28; clone_size: few; j_call: TRBJ1-1; cdr3_aa: CASRPGRMNTEAFF; cdr3_nt: TGTGCCAGCAGACCGGGACGGATGAACACTGAAGCTTTCTTT
d_call: NA; v_call: TRBV6-5; clone_size: NA; j_call: TRBJ1-3; cdr3_aa: CASTSAGGNTIYF; cdr3_nt: TGTGCCAGCACGTCCGCGGGGGGAAATACCATATATTTT
d_call: TRBD2; v_call: TRBV4-2; clone_size: NA; j_call: TRBJ2-5; cdr3_aa: CASSQDHGTSHPQYF; cdr3_nt: TGTGCCAGCAGCCAAGATCATGGGACTAGCCACCCCCAGTACTTC
d_call: NA; v_call: TRBV18; clone_size: NA; j_call: TRBJ2-5; cdr3_aa: CASSQVLQETQYF; cdr3_nt: TGTGCCAGCTCACAAGTACTACAAGAGACCCAGTACTTC
d_call: TRBD1; v_call: TRBV30; clone_size: NA; j_call: TRBJ2-7; cdr3_aa: CAWSPGTGPLGQYF; cdr3_nt: TGTGCCTGGAGTCCCGGGACAGGCCCCTTGGGGCAGTACTTC
d_call: NA; v_call: TRBV18; clone_size: NA; j_call: TRBJ1-1; cdr3_aa: CASSPQGPANTEAFF; cdr3_nt: TGTGCCAGCTCACCCCAGGGCCCGGCAAACACTGAAGCTTTCTTT
d_call: TRBD2; v_call: TRBV11-2; clone_size: NA; j_call: TRBJ2-1; cdr3_aa: CASSLGVTSGRGEQFF; cdr3_nt: TGTGCCAGCAGCTTAGGGGTTACTAGCGGGAGAGGTGAGCAGTTCTTC
d_call: NA; v_call: TRBV5-6; clone_size: NA; j_call: TRBJ1-3; cdr3_aa: CASSLNFGDSSGNTIYF; cdr3_nt: TGTGCCAGCAGCTTGAATTTTGGGGATTCCTCTGGAAACACCATATATTTT
d_call: NA; v_call: TRBV5-6; clone_size: NA; j_call: TRBJ1-6; cdr3_aa: CASSFSPGGSGSPLHF; cdr3_nt: TGTGCCAGCAGCTTTAGTCCGGGAGGGTCTGGTTCACCCCTCCACTTT
d_call: TRBD1; v_call: TRBV2; clone_size: NA; j_call: TRBJ1-5; cdr3_aa: CASSWDRGRPNQPQHF; cdr3_nt: TGTGCCAGCAGTTGGGACAGGGGGCGACCCAATCAGCCCCAGCATTTT
d_call: NA; v_call: TRBV10-3; clone_size: NA; j_call: TRBJ2-1; cdr3_aa: CAISEGRNVDEQFF; cdr3_nt: TGTGCCATCAGCGAGGGACGGAATGTCGATGAGCAGTTCTTC
d_call: TRBD1; v_call: TRBV13; clone_size: NA; j_call: TRBJ2-1; cdr3_aa: CASSSRDRVNEQFF; cdr3_nt: TGTGCCAGCAGCTCCCGGGACAGGGTCAATGAGCAGTTCTTC
d_call: TRBD1; v_call: TRBV5-5; clone_size: NA; j_call: TRBJ1-2; cdr3_aa: CASSLVRTGYGYTF; cdr3_nt: TGTGCCAGCAGCTTGGTTCGGACAGGTTATGGCTACACCTTC
d_call: TRBD1; v_call: TRBV28; clone_size: NA; j_call: TRBJ1-2; cdr3_aa: CASGTATNYGYTF; cdr3_nt: TGTGCCAGCGGGACAGCAACTAACTATGGCTACACCTTC
d_call: NA; v_call: TRBV14; clone_size: NA; j_call: TRBJ1-1; cdr3_aa: CASSLGRGRTEAFF; cdr3_nt: TGTGCCAGCAGCCTAGGGCGGGGTAGGACTGAAGCTTTCTTT
d_call: NA; v_call: TRBV2; clone_size: NA; j_call: TRBJ2-1; cdr3_aa: CASSKTRYNEQFF; cdr3_nt: TGTGCCAGCAGTAAGACTAGGTACAATGAGCAGTTCTTC
d_call: TRBD1; v_call: TRBV5-6; clone_size: NA; j_call: TRBJ1-2; cdr3_aa: CASSLGQVILSPGYTF; cdr3_nt: TGTGCCAGCAGTCTGGGACAGGTGATCCTTTCCCCTGGCTACACCTTC
d_call: TRBD2; v_call: TRBV6-5; clone_size: NA; j_call: TRBJ2-1; cdr3_aa: CASSYSGRGEQFF; cdr3_nt: TGTGCCAGCAGTTACTCAGGGAGGGGTGAGCAGTTCTTC
d_call: NA; v_call: TRBV30; clone_size: NA; j_call: TRBJ2-3; cdr3_aa: CAWREGGSTDTQYF; cdr3_nt: TGTGCCTGGAGGGAGGGCGGAAGCACAGATACGCAGTATTTT
d_call: NA; v_call: TRBV11-2; clone_size: NA; j_call: TRBJ2-7; cdr3_aa: CASSLVEGLSYEQYF; cdr3_nt: TGTGCCAGCAGCTTAGTCGAGGGACTCTCCTACGAGCAGTACTTC
d_call: NA; v_call: TRBV27; clone_size: NA; j_call: TRBJ2-7; cdr3_aa: CASRPNRVSAYEQYF; cdr3_nt: TGTGCCAGCAGACCTAACAGGGTTTCGGCCTACGAGCAGTACTTC
d_call: NA; v_call: TRBV4-1; clone_size: medium-sized; j_call: TRBJ2-2; cdr3_aa: CASSQERSLRTGELFF; cdr3_nt: TGCGCCAGCAGCCAAGAGAGGAGTTTGCGTACCGGGGAGCTGTTTTTT
d_call: NA; v_call: TRBV5-6; clone_size: NA; j_call: TRBJ2-7; cdr3_aa: CASSIRPNQAYEQYF; cdr3_nt: TGTGCCAGCAGCATAAGACCTAACCAGGCCTACGAGCAGTACTTC
d_call: TRBD2; v_call: TRBV5-1; clone_size: once; j_call: TRBJ2-7; cdr3_aa: CASRRTSGSLDEQYF; cdr3_nt: TGCGCCAGCAGGAGGACTAGCGGGAGTTTGGACGAGCAGTACTTC
d_call: NA; v_call: TRBV2; clone_size: NA; j_call: TRBJ2-5; cdr3_aa: CASTKGETQYF; cdr3_nt: TGTGCCAGCACGAAAGGAGAGACCCAGTACTTC
d_call: TRBD1; v_call: TRBV4-2; clone_size: NA; j_call: TRBJ2-6; cdr3_aa: CASSQDGTGGRANVLTF; cdr3_nt: TGTGCCAGCAGCCAGGACGGGACAGGGGGAAGGGCCAACGTCCTGACTTTC
d_call: TRBD2; v_call: TRBV2; clone_size: few; j_call: TRBJ2-7; cdr3_aa: CASSEMAGGPYEQYF; cdr3_nt: TGTGCCAGCAGTGAAATGGCGGGAGGGCCCTACGAGCAGTACTTC
d_call: NA; v_call: TRBV16; clone_size: NA; j_call: TRBJ2-1; cdr3_aa: CASSQSGRANNEQFF; cdr3_nt: TGTGCCAGCAGCCAATCCGGGAGAGCTAACAATGAGCAGTTCTTC
d_call: NA; v_call: TRBV5-1; clone_size: NA; j_call: TRBJ2-5; cdr3_aa: CASSIAGSGETQYF; cdr3_nt: TGCGCCAGCAGCATTGCAGGGAGTGGGGAGACCCAGTACTTC
d_call: TRBD1; v_call: TRBV2; clone_size: few; j_call: TRBJ1-6; cdr3_aa: CASSEVAGQSILPLHF; cdr3_nt: TGTGCCAGCAGTGAAGTGGCGGGACAGTCAATCTTGCCCCTCCACTTT
d_call: NA; v_call: TRBV18; clone_size: NA; j_call: TRBJ1-2; cdr3_aa: CASSPSLQGMQGYTF; cdr3_nt: TGTGCCAGCTCACCTTCGTTGCAGGGCATGCAGGGCTACACCTTC
d_call: NA; v_call: TRBV18; clone_size: NA; j_call: TRBJ1-4; cdr3_aa: CASSPLAGSSTNEKLFF; cdr3_nt: TGTGCCAGCTCACCACTTGCAGGCTCTTCAACTAATGAAAAACTGTTTTTT
d_call: NA; v_call: TRBV19; clone_size: few; j_call: TRBJ1-5; cdr3_aa: CASRGVRGNPQHF; cdr3_nt: TGTGCCAGTAGAGGGGTCCGGGGAAATCCCCAGCATTTT
d_call: NA; v_call: TRBV25-1; clone_size: NA; j_call: TRBJ2-2; cdr3_aa: CASSRAPNTGELFF; cdr3_nt: TGTGCCAGCAGTCGCGCACCCAACACCGGGGAGCTGTTTTTT
d_call: NA; v_call: TRBV6-1; clone_size: NA; j_call: TRBJ2-2; cdr3_aa: CASSVAGGTSRDTGELFF; cdr3_nt: TGTGCCAGCAGTGTGGCGGGTGGGACATCAAGAGACACCGGGGAGCTGTTTTTT
d_call: NA; v_call: TRBV4-2; clone_size: NA; j_call: TRBJ2-1; cdr3_aa: CASSQDLVVRNEQFF; cdr3_nt: TGTGCCAGCAGCCAAGATCTCGTAGTTAGGAATGAGCAGTTCTTC
d_call: TRBD2; v_call: TRBV6-6; clone_size: few; j_call: TRBJ2-5; cdr3_aa: CASRTSGGWETQYF; cdr3_nt: TGTGCCAGCAGAACTAGCGGGGGCTGGGAGACCCAGTACTTC
d_call: NA; v_call: TRBV2; clone_size: NA; j_call: TRBJ1-4; cdr3_aa: CAGSLRTNEKLFF; cdr3_nt: TGTGCCGGGAGTCTGAGGACTAATGAAAAACTGTTTTTT
d_call: TRBD1; v_call: TRBV7-9; clone_size: NA; j_call: TRBJ1-4; cdr3_aa: CASRVTGVGGKLFF; cdr3_nt: TGTGCCAGCAGAGTAACAGGGGTTGGAGGAAAACTGTTTTTT
d_call: NA; v_call: TRBV7-2; clone_size: NA; j_call: TRBJ1-2; cdr3_aa: CASSPQTGAYGYTF; cdr3_nt: TGTGCCAGCAGCCCACAGACAGGAGCCTATGGCTACACCTTC
d_call: NA; v_call: TRBV6-1; clone_size: NA; j_call: TRBJ1-2; cdr3_aa: CASSDIQANYGYTF; cdr3_nt: TGTGCCAGCAGTGACATACAGGCTAACTATGGCTACACCTTC
d_call: NA; v_call: TRBV11-3; clone_size: NA; j_call: TRBJ2-1; cdr3_aa: CASSLEDIGEQFF; cdr3_nt: TGTGCCAGCAGCTTAGAAGACATCGGGGAGCAGTTCTTC
d_call: NA; v_call: TRBV9; clone_size: NA; j_call: TRBJ1-2; cdr3_aa: CASSVEGLGGYTF; cdr3_nt: TGTGCCAGCAGCGTGGAGGGTTTAGGTGGCTACACCTTC
d_call: NA; v_call: TRBV29-1; clone_size: NA; j_call: TRBJ2-3; cdr3_aa: CSVEAGGRRGTQYF; cdr3_nt: TGCAGCGTTGAAGCAGGAGGTCGGAGAGGTACGCAGTATTTT
d_call: TRBD2; v_call: TRBV5-4; clone_size: NA; j_call: TRBJ2-1; cdr3_aa: CASSRLAGGGMSYNEQFF; cdr3_nt: TGTGCCAGCAGCAGACTAGCGGGAGGGGGGATGTCCTACAATGAGCAGTTCTTC
d_call: NA; v_call: TRBV7-2; clone_size: NA; j_call: TRBJ1-2; cdr3_aa: CASSPTGSHGYTF; cdr3_nt: TGTGCCAGCAGCCCTACAGGGAGCCATGGCTACACCTTC
d_call: NA; v_call: TRBV11-1; clone_size: NA; j_call: TRBJ2-7; cdr3_aa: CASSWRGTNDYEQYF; cdr3_nt: TGTGCCAGCAGCTGGAGGGGGACAAACGACTACGAGCAGTACTTC
d_call: TRBD1; v_call: TRBV6-6; clone_size: once; j_call: TRBJ2-3; cdr3_aa: CATGQGTDTQYF; cdr3_nt: TGTGCCACAGGACAGGGCACAGATACGCAGTATTTT
d_call: NA; v_call: TRBV5-1; clone_size: once; j_call: TRBJ1-4; cdr3_aa: CASSPEAGIELFF; cdr3_nt: TGCGCCAGCAGCCCTGAGGCGGGAATTGAACTGTTTTTT
d_call: NA; v_call: TRBV6-1; clone_size: NA; j_call: TRBJ1-4; cdr3_aa: CASGLQAATNEKLFF; cdr3_nt: TGTGCCAGCGGTTTACAGGCAGCAACTAATGAAAAACTGTTTTTT
d_call: NA; v_call: TRBV11-2; clone_size: NA; j_call: TRBJ2-5; cdr3_aa: CASSPAWGSRTQYF; cdr3_nt: TGTGCCAGCAGCCCGGCGTGGGGAAGTCGGACCCAGTACTTC
d_call: NA; v_call: TRBV25-1; clone_size: NA; j_call: TRBJ2-5; cdr3_aa: CASSEEGAGVQETQYF; cdr3_nt: TGTGCCAGCAGTGAGGAAGGGGCAGGAGTTCAAGAGACCCAGTACTTC
d_call: NA; v_call: TRBV10-3; clone_size: NA; j_call: TRBJ2-5; cdr3_aa: CAISLGTRRETQYF; cdr3_nt: TGTGCCATCAGCCTGGGCACCCGCCGGGAGACCCAGTACTTC
d_call: NA; v_call: TRBV5-1; clone_size: NA; j_call: TRBJ1-1; cdr3_aa: CASSLSGVGNTEAFF; cdr3_nt: TGCGCCAGCAGCTTGTCAGGTGTGGGGAACACTGAAGCTTTCTTT
d_call: TRBD1; v_call: TRBV5-1; clone_size: NA; j_call: TRBJ1-4; cdr3_aa: CASSPGGGTNEKLFF; cdr3_nt: TGCGCCAGCAGCCCAGGGGGAGGTACTAATGAAAAACTGTTTTTT
d_call: NA; v_call: TRBV5-1; clone_size: once; j_call: TRBJ2-1; cdr3_aa: CASSQTGHPTNEQFF; cdr3_nt: TGCGCCAGCAGCCAGACGGGACACCCTACGAATGAGCAGTTCTTC